This TCR beta chain was sequenced for a study of technical replicates of blood from several donors. V gave up 8 bases and J gave up 4 bases, with 11 bases separating them. This CDR3 region has 13 residues. CDR1 is LGHNA, CDR2 YNFKEQ, per germline. In this sample, this clone turned up once. The method was immunoSEQ multiplex PCR; TCRdb's version includes in-frame clones alone and lacks a portion of them. The repertoire consists of about 75,000 clones, with 95% to 98% occurring once and the leading ten covering roughly 0.3%. The receptor comes from a human donor in good health. The J gene is TRBJ2-2, the V gene TRBV4-2, with a tentative D call TRBD2 (6 bases). The sequencing input was T cells isolated from PBMCs. As DNA, the CDR3 is TGTGCCAGCCGGGAGTCGGGCACCGGGGAGCTGTTTTTT. Amino acid sequence: CASRESGTGELFF.